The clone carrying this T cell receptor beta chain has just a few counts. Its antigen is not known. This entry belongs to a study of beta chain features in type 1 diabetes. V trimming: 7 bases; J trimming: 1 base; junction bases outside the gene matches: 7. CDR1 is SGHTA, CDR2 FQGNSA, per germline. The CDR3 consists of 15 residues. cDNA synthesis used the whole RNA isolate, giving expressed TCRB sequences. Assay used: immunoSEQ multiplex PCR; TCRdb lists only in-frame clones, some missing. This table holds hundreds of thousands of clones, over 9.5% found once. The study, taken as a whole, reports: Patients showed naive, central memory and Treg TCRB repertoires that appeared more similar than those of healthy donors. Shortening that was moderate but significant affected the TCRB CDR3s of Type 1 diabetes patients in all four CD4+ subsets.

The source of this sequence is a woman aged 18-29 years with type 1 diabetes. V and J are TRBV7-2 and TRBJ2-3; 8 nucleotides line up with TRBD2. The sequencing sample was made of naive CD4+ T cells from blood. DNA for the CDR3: TGTGCCAGCAACTACGGGGGGGCGGGCACAGATACGCAGTATTTT. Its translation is CASNYGGAGTDTQYF.